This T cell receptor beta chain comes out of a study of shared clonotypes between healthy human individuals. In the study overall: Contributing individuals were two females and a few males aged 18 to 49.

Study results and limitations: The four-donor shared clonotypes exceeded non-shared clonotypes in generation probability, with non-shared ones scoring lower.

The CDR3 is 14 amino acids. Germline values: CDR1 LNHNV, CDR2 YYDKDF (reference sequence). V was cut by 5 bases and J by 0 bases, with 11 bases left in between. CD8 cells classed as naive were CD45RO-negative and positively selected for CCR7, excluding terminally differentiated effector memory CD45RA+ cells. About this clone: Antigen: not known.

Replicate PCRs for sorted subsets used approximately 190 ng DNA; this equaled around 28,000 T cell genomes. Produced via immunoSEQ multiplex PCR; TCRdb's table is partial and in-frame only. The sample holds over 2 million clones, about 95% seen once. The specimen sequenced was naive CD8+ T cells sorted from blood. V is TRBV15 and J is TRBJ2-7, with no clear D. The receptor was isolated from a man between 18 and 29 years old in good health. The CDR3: CATSGQPTSYEQYF. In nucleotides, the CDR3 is TGTGCCACCAGCGGCCAGCCGACCTCCTACGAGCAGTACTTC.